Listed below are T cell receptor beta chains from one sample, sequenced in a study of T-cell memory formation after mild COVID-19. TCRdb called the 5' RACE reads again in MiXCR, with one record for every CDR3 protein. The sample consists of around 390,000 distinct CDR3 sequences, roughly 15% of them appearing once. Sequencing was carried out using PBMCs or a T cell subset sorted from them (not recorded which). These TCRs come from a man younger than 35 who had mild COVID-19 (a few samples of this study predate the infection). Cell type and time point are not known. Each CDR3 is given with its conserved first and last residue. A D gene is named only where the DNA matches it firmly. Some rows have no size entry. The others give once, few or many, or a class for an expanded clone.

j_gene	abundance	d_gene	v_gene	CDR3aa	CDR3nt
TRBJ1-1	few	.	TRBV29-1	CSVERRRNTEAFF	TGCAGCGTTGAACGGCGGAGGAACACTGAAGCTTTCTTT
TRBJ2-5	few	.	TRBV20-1	CSAPPSTGQETQYF	TGCAGTGCACCCCCTAGCACGGGTCAAGAGACCCAGTACTTC
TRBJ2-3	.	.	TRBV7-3	CASSLNGVLQYF	TGTGCCAGCAGCTTAAATGGCGTTCTGCAGTATTTT
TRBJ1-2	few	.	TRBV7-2	CASSHAPAGTDYGYTF	TGTGCCAGCAGTCACGCACCCGCCGGGACTGACTATGGCTACACCTTC
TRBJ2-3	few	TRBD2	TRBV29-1	CSAQRTSGGPGDTQYF	TGCAGCGCTCAGAGGACTAGCGGGGGGCCTGGAGATACGCAGTATTTT
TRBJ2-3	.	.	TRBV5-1	CASSFRPGSTDTQYF	TGCGCCAGCAGCTTCCGGCCCGGGAGCACAGATACGCAGTATTTT
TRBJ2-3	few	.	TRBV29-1	CSVAESGDTQYF	TGCAGCGTTGCGGAGAGCGGAGATACGCAGTATTTT
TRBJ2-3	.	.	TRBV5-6	CASSLVVNTQYF	TGTGCCAGCAGCTTGGTGGTAAATACGCAGTATTTT
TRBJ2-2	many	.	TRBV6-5	CASSYSSGFTGELFF	TGTGCCAGCAGTTACTCGTCAGGGTTCACCGGGGAGCTGTTTTTT
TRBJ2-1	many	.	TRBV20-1	CSALPGYNEQFF	TGCAGTGCTCTCCCGGGGTACAATGAGCAGTTCTTC
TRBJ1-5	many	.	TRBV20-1	CSAGGTYSNQPQHF	TGCAGTGCAGGGGGGACTTATAGCAATCAGCCCCAGCATTTT
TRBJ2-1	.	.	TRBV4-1	CASSHRGGNVNNEQFF	TGCGCCAGCAGCCACAGGGGAGGTAATGTCAACAATGAGCAGTTCTTC
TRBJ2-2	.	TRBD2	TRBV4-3	CASSHQAGASTGELFF	TGCGCCAGCAGCCATCAAGCGGGGGCAAGCACCGGGGAGCTGTTTTTT
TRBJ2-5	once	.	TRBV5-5	CASSVDLGETQYF	TGTGCCAGCAGCGTGGACCTGGGGGAGACCCAGTACTTC
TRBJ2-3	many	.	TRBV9	CASSVDGVGTDTQYF	TGTGCCAGCAGCGTAGACGGGGTTGGGACAGATACGCAGTATTTT
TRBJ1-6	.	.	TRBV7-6	CASSSSGRSPLHF	TGTGCCAGCAGCTCTTCGGGCAGGTCACCCCTCCACTTT
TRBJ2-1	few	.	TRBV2	CASIGGSGTQQFF	TGTGCCAGCATTGGGGGATCCGGGACACAACAGTTCTTC
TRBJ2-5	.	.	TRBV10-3	CAISESSDGSQYF	TGTGCCATCAGTGAGTCAAGTGATGGGTCCCAGTACTTC
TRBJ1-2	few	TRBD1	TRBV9	CASLSTGGFGYTF	TGTGCCAGCCTATCCACAGGGGGCTTTGGCTACACCTTC
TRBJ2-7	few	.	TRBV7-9	CASSLGVTYEQYF	TGTGCCAGCAGCTTAGGGGTCACCTACGAGCAGTACTTC
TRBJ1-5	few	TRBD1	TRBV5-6	CASSLRQGYNQPQHF	TGTGCCAGCAGCTTACGACAGGGCTACAATCAGCCCCAGCATTTT
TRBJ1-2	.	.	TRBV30	CAWARQGGGYTF	TGTGCCTGGGCACGGCAGGGAGGCGGCTACACCTTC
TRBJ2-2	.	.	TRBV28	CASSPSGAANTGELFF	TGTGCCAGCAGTCCGAGTGGGGCGGCCAACACCGGGGAGCTGTTTTTT
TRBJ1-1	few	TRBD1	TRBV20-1	CSATNRGTEAFF	TGCAGTGCAACCAACAGGGGCACTGAAGCTTTCTTT
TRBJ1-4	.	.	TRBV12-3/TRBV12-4	CASSLQNLWKDQLFF	TGTGCCAGCAGTCTACAGAACCTATGGAAGGATCAACTGTTTTTT
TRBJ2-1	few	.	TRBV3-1	CASSQEIGDYNEQFF	TGTGCCAGCAGCCAGGAAATAGGCGATTACAATGAGCAGTTCTTC
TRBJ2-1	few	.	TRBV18	CASSPPNGDYYNEQFF	TGTGCCAGCTCACCACCGAATGGGGATTACTACAATGAGCAGTTCTTC
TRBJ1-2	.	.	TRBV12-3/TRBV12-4	CASTSRINYGYTF	TGTGCCAGCACCTCCCGGATTAACTATGGCTACACCTTC